These T cell receptor beta chains were read from a single sample in a study of technical replicates of blood from a handful of donors. TCRdb's table, derived via immunoSEQ multiplex PCR, lists solely in-frame clones and lacks some. There are about 80,000 clones in the sample; around 97% occur only once, and 0.15% to 0.2% lies in the top ten. Specimen: T cells isolated from PBMCs. All receptors derive from a human donor in good health. Each CDR3 is given with its conserved first and last residue. The order of the fields is clone size, V gene, J gene, D gene, CDR3 protein, CDR3 DNA. The D gene is left open where the match is weak. Size tells how often a clone was seen (once, few, many) or the class of an expanded clone, and some rows leave it out.

-,TRBV4-2,TRBJ2-3,TRBD2,CASSQTMAGLVEKIGTDTQYF,TGTGCCAGCAGCCAAACTATGGCCGGACTAGTGGAGAAGATCGGCACAGATACGCAGTATTTT
once,TRBV9,TRBJ2-5,-,CASSVGLGQFPQYF,TGTGCCAGCAGCGTTGGGTTAGGACAATTTCCCCAGTACTTC
-,TRBV4-2,TRBJ2-7,-,CASSPSGGSYEQYF,TGTGCCAGCAGCCCCTCGGGTGGCTCCTACGAGCAGTACTTC
-,TRBV14,TRBJ2-7,TRBD2,CASSQFKGTSGSSSYEQYF,TGTGCCAGCAGCCAATTCAAGGGGACTAGCGGGTCTAGTTCCTACGAGCAGTACTTC
-,TRBV6-5,TRBJ2-7,-,CASSTTDTNYEQYF,TGTGCCAGCAGTACTACGGACACAAACTACGAGCAGTACTTC
-,TRBV14,TRBJ1-1,TRBD1,CASSQPDRVNTEAFF,TGTGCCAGCAGCCAACCTGACAGGGTCAACACTGAAGCTTTCTTT
-,TRBV25-1,TRBJ2-7,-,CASSDTMSIVREQYF,TGTGCCAGCAGTGATACTATGTCCATCGTCCGCGAGCAGTACTTC
once,TRBV5-1,TRBJ2-2,-,CASSLESGAGELFF,TGCGCCAGCAGCTTGGAGTCGGGTGCCGGGGAGCTGTTTTTT
-,TRBV6-6,TRBJ1-1,TRBD1,CASSGDRGGTEAFF,TGTGCCAGCAGCGGGGACAGGGGAGGTACTGAAGCTTTCTTT
-,TRBV5-1,TRBJ1-3,-,CASSWNRDSGNTIYF,TGCGCCAGCAGCTGGAACAGGGACTCTGGAAACACCATATATTTT
-,TRBV18,TRBJ1-5,TRBD1,CASSSGQDSNQPQHF,TGTGCCAGCTCATCTGGACAGGATAGCAATCAGCCCCAGCATTTT
-,TRBV4-1,TRBJ2-1,TRBD2,CASSHFPPTSGANEQFF,TGCGCCAGCAGCCACTTTCCCCCCACTAGCGGGGCCAATGAGCAGTTCTTC
-,TRBV5-5,TRBJ2-2,TRBD1,CASSYRTGPTGELFF,TGTGCCAGCAGCTACCGGACAGGGCCTACCGGGGAGCTGTTTTTT
-,TRBV9,TRBJ2-3,TRBD2,CASSVDRSGAGDTQYF,TGTGCCAGCAGCGTAGATCGTAGCGGGGCCGGAGATACGCAGTATTTT
-,TRBV29-1,TRBJ2-3,-,CSVHGLAPSTDTQYF,TGCAGCGTTCATGGCCTTGCCCCTAGCACAGATACGCAGTATTTT
-,TRBV6-5,TRBJ1-1,TRBD1,CASRRDRGMNTEAFF,TGTGCCAGCAGACGGGACAGGGGGATGAACACTGAAGCTTTCTTT
-,TRBV7-9,TRBJ1-4,TRBD1,CASSLGTGDLDEKLFF,TGTGCCAGCAGCTTGGGGACAGGGGACCTAGATGAAAAACTGTTTTTT
-,TRBV5-1,TRBJ2-7,TRBD1,CASNSGTGLEAYEQYF,TGCGCCAGCAACTCCGGGACAGGGTTGGAGGCTTACGAGCAGTACTTC
-,TRBV6-1,TRBJ2-3,-,CASSAGLFTDTQYF,TGTGCCAGCAGTGCGGGGTTATTCACAGATACGCAGTATTTT
-,TRBV2,TRBJ2-3,TRBD2,CASLPGLAKITDTQYF,TGTGCCAGCCTCCCGGGACTAGCGAAGATCACAGATACGCAGTATTTT
-,TRBV28,TRBJ1-2,-,CASSLSDRIYGYTF,TGTGCCAGCAGTTTATCCGACAGGATTTATGGCTACACCTTC
-,TRBV6-5,TRBJ2-5,TRBD1,CASSSRQGTGMETQYF,TGTGCCAGCAGTTCTAGACAGGGAACTGGGATGGAGACCCAGTACTTC
-,TRBV9,TRBJ2-7,TRBD1,CASSVGGTGAYEQYF,TGTGCCAGCAGCGTAGGCGGGACAGGGGCCTACGAGCAGTACTTC
-,TRBV5-4,TRBJ1-1,TRBD1,CASSLGGTGEAFF,TGTGCCAGCAGCTTGGGGGGGACAGGCGAAGCTTTCTTT
-,TRBV7-8,TRBJ1-3,TRBD1,CASSPGQGVSSGNTIYF,TGTGCCAGCAGCCCCGGGCAGGGGGTTAGCTCTGGAAACACCATATATTTT
-,TRBV5-1,TRBJ2-5,TRBD2,CASSLASGVLQETQYF,TGCGCCAGCAGCTTGGCAAGCGGGGTTCTCCAAGAGACCCAGTACTTC
once,TRBV28,TRBJ1-5,-,CASSLQDNQPQHF,TGTGCCAGCAGTTTACAGGACAACCAGCCCCAGCATTTT
-,TRBV7-6,TRBJ1-2,-,CASSLAGGAGYTF,TGTGCCAGCAGCTTAGCAGGGGGTGCTGGCTACACCTTC
-,TRBV11-2,TRBJ2-3,-,CASSSQGGTSTDTQYF,TGTGCCAGCAGCTCACAGGGTGGTACTAGCACAGATACGCAGTATTTT